The 15 T cell receptor beta chains reported below all come from one sample, sequenced in a study of resident and recirculating memory T cells in vitiligo. The data were produced by immunoSEQ multiplex PCR, yet TCRdb's version contains in-frame clones alone and is incomplete. The data hold tens of thousands of clones, with about 91% observed a single time. Sequenced material: blood. The source is a male donor with vitiligo.

The chain couples TRBV5-6 to TRBJ2-1; D is possibly TRBD2 (5 bases). The CDR3 is 14 amino acids. V lost 0 bases and J lost 4, with 8 bases in between. Germline values: CDR1 SGHDT, CDR2 YYEEEE. CDR3 loop: CASSLAIAYNEQFF. The CDR3 DNA reads as TGTGCCAGCAGCTTGGCGATAGCGTACAATGAGCAGTTCTTC.

The V and J genes are TRBV28 and TRBJ1-3, with a tentative D call TRBD1 (6 bases). This CDR3 has 15 amino acids. Between the trimmed V and J ends, which lost 3 bases and 5 bases, there was a span of 14 bases. In germline, CDR1 is MDHEN, CDR2 SYDVKM. CDR3 amino acids: CASSFLETGRNTIYF. For the CDR3, the DNA is TGTGCCAGCAGTTTTTTAGAGACAGGAAGAAACACCATATATTTT.

This sequence joins TRBV27 and TRBJ2-1; 8 positions agree with TRBD2. Per the germline V gene, CDR1 is MNHEY and CDR2 is SMNVEV (reference sequence). The CDR3 totals 14 residues. With V trimmed by 5 bases and J by 6 bases, 6 bases remained unmatched. The CDR3 bases are TGTGCCAGCAGTCTGGGACTAGGGGGCAATGAGCAGTTCTTC. Translated, it gives CASSLGLGGNEQFF.

V and J are TRBV18 and TRBJ2-3; TRBD1 is a possible D gene (7 bases). In germline, CDR1 is KGHSH, CDR2 LQKENI. This CDR3 has 18 amino acids. Trimming took 0 bases from V and 3 from J, leaving 19 bases between them. CDR3 sequence (DNA): TGTGCCAGCTCACCACCGGACAGGCGACTAGGTGGTACAGATACGCAGTATTTT. Amino acids: CASSPPDRRLGGTDTQYF.

The V and J genes are TRBV7-9 and TRBJ2-4; 8 nucleotides align to TRBD1. Unmatched junction bases numbered 6, after V lost 5 bases and J lost 0 bases. The CDR3 loop spans 16 amino acids. Germline V gene data show CDR1 as SEHNR and CDR2 as FQNEAQ (reference sequence). CDR3 loop: CASSPGTGLAKNIQYF. The CDR3 DNA is TGTGCCAGCAGCCCCGGGACAGGACTAGCCAAAAACATTCAGTACTTC.

The chain links TRBV11-3 to TRBJ1-1; maybe TRBD1 (5 bases). Germline V CDR1 and CDR2: SGHNT, YENEEA. The CDR3 extends over 11 amino acids. The V gene lost 5 bases and the J gene lost 5 bases, with 6 bases spanning the gap. CDR3 region: CASSRGTEAFF. The CDR3 DNA reads as TGTGCCAGCAGCCGGGGGACTGAAGCTTTCTTT.

This clone occurred a few times. J is TRBJ2-5 and V is TRBV5-1; 7 nucleotides match TRBD2. V gave up 2 bases and J gave up 1 base; unmatched junction bases: 2. This CDR3 is 14 amino acids long. The germline V gene encodes CDR1 SGHRS and CDR2 YFSETQ. The DNA for the CDR3 is TGCGCCAGCAGCTTACGACTAGCCCAAGAGACCCAGTACTTC. It specifies CASSLRLAQETQYF.

CDR3 region: CASSGRVGGYTF. The CDR3 DNA reads as TGTGCCAGCAGTGGCAGGGTAGGTGGCTACACCTTC. The rearrangement joins TRBV6-1 to TRBJ1-2; the D gene is possibly TRBD1 (5 bases). Between the trimmed V and J ends, which lost 4 bases and 7 bases, there was a span of 10 bases. The CDR3 sequence is 12 residues long. Germline assignment: CDR1 MNHNS and CDR2 SASEGT.

This clone was detected only once. J is TRBJ2-7 and V is TRBV5-3, with 12 bases matching TRBD2. TRBV5-3 belongs to the ORF category, with a function that is uncertain. Trimming removed 8 bases from V and 3 bases from J; junction bases left unmatched: 3. The CDR3 is 13 amino acids. The CDR3 coding sequence is TGTGCCAGGACTAGCGGGGGACTCTACGAGCAGTACTTC. Its protein product is CARTSGGLYEQYF.

This clone has just one count. This chain joins TRBV7-2 and TRBJ1-2; 7 nucleotides match TRBD1. The CDR3 totals 17 residues. After removal of 1 base from V and 4 bases from J, the junction contained 12 bases not matched to a gene. CDR1 is SGHTA and CDR2 is FQGNSA in the germline V gene. The CDR3 region is CASSLEFWSGTAYGYTF. As DNA, the CDR3 is TGTGCCAGCAGCTTAGAATTCTGGTCGGGGACAGCCTATGGCTACACCTTC.

The CDR3 DNA is TGTGCCAGCAGCGAGAATGGGCCGTGGGAGCAGTTCTTC. Translating it yields CASSENGPWEQFF. The chain employs TRBV9 and TRBJ2-1; D remains unclear. Trimming removed 3 bases at V and 10 bases at J, with 14 bases between. This CDR3 comprises 13 residues. Germline V gene sequence: CDR1 SGDLS, CDR2 YYNGEE. Supplemented by reference TRBV9 and TRBJ2-1, the full variable domain reads DSGVTQTPKHLITATGQRVTLRCSPRSGDLSVYWYQQSLDQGLQFLIQYYNGEERAKGNILERFSAQQFPDLHSELNLSSLELGDSALYFCASSENGPWEQFFGPGTRLTVL.

The sample holds one count of this clone. The chain carries TRBV4-2 and TRBJ2-1; 7 bases are a match to TRBD2. V was pared by 4 bases and J by 3 bases, with 6 bases of the junction left unmatched. CDR1 LGHNA and CDR2 YNFKEQ come from the germline V gene. The CDR3 has 15 amino acids. The CDR3 DNA reads as TGTGCCAGCAGCCGAGAAGCGGGAAGCTACAATGAGCAGTTCTTC. It is translated as CASSREAGSYNEQFF.

The sample holds a few counts of this clone. The chain combines TRBV15 with TRBJ2-3; weak D call: TRBD2 (6 bases). This CDR3 contains 14 residues. Trimming took 1 base from V and 2 from J, leaving 7 bases between them. Per the germline V gene, CDR1 is LNHNV and CDR2 is YYDKDF (reference sequence). CDR3 sequence reads: CATSRGGVTDTQYF. In nucleotides, the CDR3 is TGTGCCACCAGCAGAGGGGGGGTCACAGATACGCAGTATTTT.

The rearrangement joins TRBV29-1 to TRBJ2-1; 8 bases are shared with TRBD1. The V gene end was trimmed by 8 bases and the J gene end by 3 bases; junction bases not matched to a gene: 9. The germline CDR1 and CDR2 sequences are SQVTM and ANQGSEA. The CDR3 runs to 14 residues. This CDR3 is CSIRTGTGYNEQFF. In DNA, the CDR3 is TGCAGCATAAGGACAGGGACGGGCTACAATGAGCAGTTCTTC.

This chain uses TRBV12-5 with TRBJ2-7; D gene unclear. This CDR3 region has 13 residues. Per the germline V gene, CDR1 is LGHNT and CDR2 is FRNRAP. The V end lost 0 bases, the J end lost 5 bases, and 8 bases lay between the germline ends. In DNA form, the CDR3 reads TGTGCTAGTGGTTTGGTCCCAGGCAACGAGCAGTACTTC. The encoded protein is CASGLVPGNEQYF.